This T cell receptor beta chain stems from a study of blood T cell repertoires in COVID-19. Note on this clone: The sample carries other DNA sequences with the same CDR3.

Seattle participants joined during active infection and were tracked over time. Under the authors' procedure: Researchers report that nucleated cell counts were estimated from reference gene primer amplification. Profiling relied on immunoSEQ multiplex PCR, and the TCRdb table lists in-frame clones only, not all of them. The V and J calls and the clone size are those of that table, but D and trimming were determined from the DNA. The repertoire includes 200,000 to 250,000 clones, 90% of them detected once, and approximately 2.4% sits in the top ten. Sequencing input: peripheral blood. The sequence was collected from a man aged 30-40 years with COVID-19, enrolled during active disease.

The CDR3 DNA is TGTGCCAGCAGCTTAGGGACTTACGAGCAGTACTTC. It specifies CASSLGTYEQYF. The V gene is TRBV7-2, the J gene TRBJ2-7; D may be TRBD2 (5 bases). This CDR3 has 12 residues. CDR1 is SGHTA and CDR2 is FQGNSA in the germline V gene. V was cut by 1 base and J by 4 bases, with 5 bases left in between.